This TCR beta chain was found in a study of cytomegalovirus exposure and HLA in healthy donors. PCR used 60 Vbeta primers and 13 Jbeta primers. The data were produced by immunoSEQ multiplex PCR, yet TCRdb's version contains in-frame clones alone and is incomplete. The profile shows roughly 120,000 clones, about 83% of them singletons. The receptor was isolated from a woman aged 40-49 years in good health and CMV-seropositive. Sequencing used PBMCs.

The CDR3 DNA reads as TGTGCCTGGGGGGACAGCTACGAGCAGTACTTC. This translates into CAWGDSYEQYF. The chain recombines TRBV30 with TRBJ2-7, with TRBD1 matching 7 bases. With 5 bases clipped from V and 3 bases from J, the junction kept 1 base outside the gene matches. The length of the CDR3 is 11 residues. Germline loops: CDR1 GTSNPN, CDR2 SVGIG (reference sequence).